The text below deals with one T cell receptor beta chain. The data were obtained in a study of blood T cell repertoires in COVID-19. Study information: Sources were T cells, B-cell-depleted T cells, or PBMCs; the material itself was cDNA or gDNA.

Residents of about two dozen US areas, aged about 18 to 95 years, made up the participants. Cohorts were determined from participant-reported clinical history. Cohort 3 donors counted as recovered after two negative PCRs, clearance, or resolved symptoms. V was trimmed by 1 base and J by 5 bases, leaving 18 bases between them. The germline V gene encodes CDR1 SEHNR and CDR2 FQNEAQ (reference sequence). This CDR3 is built from 17 residues. Using immunoSEQ multiplex PCR, the repertoire was profiled, and TCRdb retains in-frame clones only, with some absent. Counted here are hundreds of thousands of clones, roughly nine tenths occurring once; the ten biggest clones make up more than 0.95%.

V gene TRBV7-9 combines with J gene TRBJ1-5, with D unresolved. This sequence was found in a man younger than 40 who had recovered from COVID-19. Sequencing was done on a sample of PBMCs or T cells enriched from blood (not recorded which). CDR3 amino acids: CASSLGGSTLGYQPQHF. In DNA, the CDR3 is TGTGCCAGCAGCTTAGGAGGCTCTACTCTTGGGTATCAGCCCCAGCATTTT.